This TCR beta chain was obtained from a study of blood T cells in healthy people across ages. Study-level points and caveats: Naive CD4+ cell counts and diversity both ran higher in long-lived than in aged donors. It was held that diversity estimates obtained from one million T cells represented underestimates.

Worth noting for this clonotype: Its specificity is not known.

A J-beta primer mix and a sample-barcoded 5' primer were used in a second PCR of about 7 to 12 cycles. TCRdb reprocessed the 5' RACE reads via MiXCR and lists one record per CDR3 protein. The sample has about 1.1 million distinct CDR3 sequences; 35% to 40% are singletons. The sequence was obtained from a young man in good health. The sample was blood.

CDR3 coding DNA: TGTGCCAGCAGCCAATCAGAGACAGGTCGAGGGGCAGATACGCAGTATTTT. Its protein product is CASSQSETGRGADTQYF. The chain uses TRBV4-2 and TRBJ2-3; possible D gene TRBD1, 6 bases. V was shortened by 2 bases and J by 4 bases, with 19 bases between the two germline ends. In germline, CDR1 is LGHNA, CDR2 YNFKEQ. There are 17 residues in the CDR3.